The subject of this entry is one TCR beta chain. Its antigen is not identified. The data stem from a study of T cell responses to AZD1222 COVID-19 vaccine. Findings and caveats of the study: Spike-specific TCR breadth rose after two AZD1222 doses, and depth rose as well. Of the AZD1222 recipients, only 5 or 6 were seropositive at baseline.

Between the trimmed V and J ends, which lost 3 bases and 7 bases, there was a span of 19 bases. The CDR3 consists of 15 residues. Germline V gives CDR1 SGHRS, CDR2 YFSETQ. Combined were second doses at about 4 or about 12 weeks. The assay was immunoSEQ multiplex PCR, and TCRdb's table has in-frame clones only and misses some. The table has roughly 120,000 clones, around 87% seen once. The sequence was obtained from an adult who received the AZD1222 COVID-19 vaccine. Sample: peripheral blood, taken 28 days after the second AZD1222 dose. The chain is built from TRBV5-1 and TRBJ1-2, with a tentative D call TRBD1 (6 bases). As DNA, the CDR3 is TGCGCCAGCAGCTCCAGGGGAGGGCCCTTAGTTGGCTACACCTTC. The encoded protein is CASSSRGGPLVGYTF.